This T cell receptor beta chain was sequenced for a study of blood T cells in healthy people across ages. Overall study results and limits: The study found TCR beta diversity correlated strongly with naive T cell percentage. It was held that diversity estimates obtained from one million T cells represented underestimates.

The use of a sample-barcoded 5' primer and a J-beta primer mix characterized a second PCR of about 6 to 12 cycles. From each sample, at least 2.5 million paired-end reads containing CDR3 were obtained. MiXCR was run by TCRdb on the 5' RACE reads, yielding one entry per CDR3 protein. The data show about 900,000 distinct CDR3 sequences, 45% to 50% seen once. As regards this clonotype: What it binds is unknown.

Germline values: CDR1 SGHTA, CDR2 FQGNSA. This CDR3 spans 17 amino acids. V shed 1 base and J 5 bases; nucleotides not matched to a gene: 7. Researchers report isolating at least 6 million PBMCs per sample. The sample was blood. The chain couples TRBV7-2 to TRBJ2-3; TRBD2 matches 12 bases. The TCR originated in a man younger than 45 in good health. The CDR3 nucleotides read TGTGCCAGCAGCTTAGAGTCTAGCGGGGGGGCCAGAGATACGCAGTATTTT. Amino acid sequence: CASSLESSGGARDTQYF.